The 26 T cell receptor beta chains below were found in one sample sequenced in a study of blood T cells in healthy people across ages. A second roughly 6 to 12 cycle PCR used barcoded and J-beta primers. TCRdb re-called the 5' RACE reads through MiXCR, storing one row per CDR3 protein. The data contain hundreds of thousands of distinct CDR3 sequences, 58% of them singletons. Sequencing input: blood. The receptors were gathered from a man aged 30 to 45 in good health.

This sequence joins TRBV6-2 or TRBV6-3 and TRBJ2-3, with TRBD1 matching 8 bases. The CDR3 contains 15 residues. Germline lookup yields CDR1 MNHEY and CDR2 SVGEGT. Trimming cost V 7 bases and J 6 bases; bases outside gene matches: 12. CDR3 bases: TGTGCCAGCATCGCTTCCGGACAGGGACTGGATACGCAGTATTTT. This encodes CASIASGQGLDTQYF.

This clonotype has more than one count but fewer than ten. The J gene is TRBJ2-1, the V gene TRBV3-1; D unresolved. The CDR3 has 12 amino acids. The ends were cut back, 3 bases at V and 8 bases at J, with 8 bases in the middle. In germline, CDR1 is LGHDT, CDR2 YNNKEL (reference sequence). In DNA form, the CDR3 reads TGTGCCAGCAGCCAGGACCTCCATGAGCAGTTCTTC. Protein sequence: CASSQDLHEQFF.

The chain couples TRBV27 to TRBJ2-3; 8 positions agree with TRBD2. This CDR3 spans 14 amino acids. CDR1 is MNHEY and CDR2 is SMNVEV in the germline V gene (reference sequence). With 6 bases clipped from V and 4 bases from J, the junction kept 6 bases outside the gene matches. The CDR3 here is CASSGGLVADTQYF. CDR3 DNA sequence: TGTGCCAGCAGCGGGGGACTAGTCGCAGATACGCAGTATTTT.

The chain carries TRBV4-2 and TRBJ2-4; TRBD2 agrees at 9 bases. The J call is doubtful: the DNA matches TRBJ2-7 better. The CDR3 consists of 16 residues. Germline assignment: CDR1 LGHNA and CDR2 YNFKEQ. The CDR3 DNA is TGTGCCAGCAGCCAAGAGGCTGGCGGGAGGGCCCACGAGCAGTACTTC. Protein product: CASSQEAGGRAHEQYF.

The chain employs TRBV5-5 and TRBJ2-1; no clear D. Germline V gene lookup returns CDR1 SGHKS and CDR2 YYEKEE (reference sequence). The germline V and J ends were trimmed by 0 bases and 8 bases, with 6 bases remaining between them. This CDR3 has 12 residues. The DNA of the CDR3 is TGTGCCAGCAGCTTGGAAGAGCATGAGCAGTTCTTC. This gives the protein CASSLEEHEQFF.

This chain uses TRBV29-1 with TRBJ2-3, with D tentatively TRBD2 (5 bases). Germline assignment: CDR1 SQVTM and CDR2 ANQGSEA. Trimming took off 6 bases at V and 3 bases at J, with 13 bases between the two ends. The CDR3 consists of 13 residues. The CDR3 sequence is CSVTEDSTDTQYF. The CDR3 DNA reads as TGCAGCGTCACGGAGGATTCTACAGATACGCAGTATTTT.

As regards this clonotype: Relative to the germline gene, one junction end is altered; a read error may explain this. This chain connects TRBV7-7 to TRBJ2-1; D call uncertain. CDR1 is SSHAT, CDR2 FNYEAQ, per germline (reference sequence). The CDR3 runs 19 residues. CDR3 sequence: CASSQAYDRTTNPHNEQFF. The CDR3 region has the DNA TGTGCTAGCAGCCAGGCCTACGACCGGACCACAAACCCTCACAATGAGCAGTTCTTC.

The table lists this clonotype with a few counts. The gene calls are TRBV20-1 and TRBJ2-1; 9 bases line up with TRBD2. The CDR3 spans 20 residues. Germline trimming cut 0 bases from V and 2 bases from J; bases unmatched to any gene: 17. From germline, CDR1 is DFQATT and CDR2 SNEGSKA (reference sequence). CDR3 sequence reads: CSARDSSTSGPLVPYNEQFF. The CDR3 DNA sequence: TGCAGTGCTAGAGATTCTAGCACTAGCGGGCCTCTTGTCCCCTACAATGAGCAGTTCTTC.

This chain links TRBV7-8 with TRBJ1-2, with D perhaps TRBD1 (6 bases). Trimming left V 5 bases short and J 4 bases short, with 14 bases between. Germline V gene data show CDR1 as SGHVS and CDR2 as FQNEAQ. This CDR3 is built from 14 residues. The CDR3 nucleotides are TGTGCCAGCAGCACCCCTTTAGGGGGCTATGGCTACACCTTC. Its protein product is CASSTPLGGYGYTF.

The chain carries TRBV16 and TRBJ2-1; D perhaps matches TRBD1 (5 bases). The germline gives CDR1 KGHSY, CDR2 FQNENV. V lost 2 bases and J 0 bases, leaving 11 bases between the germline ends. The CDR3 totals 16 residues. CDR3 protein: CASSQGAISSYNEQFF. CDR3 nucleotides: TGTGCCAGCAGCCAAGGGGCGATAAGCTCCTACAATGAGCAGTTCTTC.

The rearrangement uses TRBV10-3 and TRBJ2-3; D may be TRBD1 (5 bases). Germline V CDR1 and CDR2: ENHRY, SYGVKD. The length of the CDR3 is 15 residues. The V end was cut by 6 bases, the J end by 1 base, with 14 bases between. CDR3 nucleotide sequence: TGTGCCATCAGGGTTCCGGACAAAGGCACAGATACGCAGTATTTT. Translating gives CAIRVPDKGTDTQYF.

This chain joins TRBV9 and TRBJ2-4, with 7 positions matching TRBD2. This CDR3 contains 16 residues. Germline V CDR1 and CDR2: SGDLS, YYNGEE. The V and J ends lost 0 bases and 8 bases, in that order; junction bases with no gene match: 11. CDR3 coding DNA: TGTGCCAGCAGCGTAGGACCAGCGGGGAGTTCGGACATTCAGTACTTC. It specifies CASSVGPAGSSDIQYF.

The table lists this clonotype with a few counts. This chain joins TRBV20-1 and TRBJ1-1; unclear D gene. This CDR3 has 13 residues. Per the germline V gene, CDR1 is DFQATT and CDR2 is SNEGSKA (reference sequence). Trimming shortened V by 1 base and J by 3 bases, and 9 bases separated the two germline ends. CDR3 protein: CSARGYVDTEAFF. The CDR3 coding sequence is TGCAGTGCTAGAGGCTACGTCGACACTGAAGCTTTCTTT.

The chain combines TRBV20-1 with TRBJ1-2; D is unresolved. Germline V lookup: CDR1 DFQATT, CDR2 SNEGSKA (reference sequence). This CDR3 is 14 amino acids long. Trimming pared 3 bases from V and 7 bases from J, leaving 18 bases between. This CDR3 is CSARFTGIGSGYTF. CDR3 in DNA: TGCAGTGCTAGGTTTACCGGAATTGGGTCTGGCTACACCTTC.

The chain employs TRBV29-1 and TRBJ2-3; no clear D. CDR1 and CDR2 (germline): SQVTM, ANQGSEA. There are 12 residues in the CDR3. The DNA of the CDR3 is TGCTGCACGGCAGAAATTGGGGATACGCAGTATTTT. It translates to CCTAEIGDTQYF.

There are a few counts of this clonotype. The CDR3 sequence is CASGEHYEQYF. The CDR3 DNA reads as TGTGCCAGCGGGGAGCACTACGAGCAGTACTTC. The chain is built from TRBV7-9 and TRBJ2-7; D might be TRBD2 (5 bases). Trimming removed 8 bases from V and 3 bases from J, with 8 bases in between. This CDR3 is built from 11 residues. Germline V lookup: CDR1 SEHNR, CDR2 FQNEAQ (reference sequence).

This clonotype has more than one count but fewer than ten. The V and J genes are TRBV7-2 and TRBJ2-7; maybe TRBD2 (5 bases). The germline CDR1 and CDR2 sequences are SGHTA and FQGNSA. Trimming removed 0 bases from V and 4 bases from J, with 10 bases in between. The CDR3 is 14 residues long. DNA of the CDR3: TGTGCCAGCAGCTTAGCGGGAGTGAATTACGAGCAGTACTTC. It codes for CASSLAGVNYEQYF. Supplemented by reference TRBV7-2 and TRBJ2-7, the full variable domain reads GAGVSQSPSNKVTEKGKDVELRCDPISGHTALYWYRQSLGQGLEFLIYFQGNSAPDKSGLPSDRFSAERTGGSVSTLTIQRTQQEDSAVYLCASSLAGVNYEQYFGPGTRLTVT.

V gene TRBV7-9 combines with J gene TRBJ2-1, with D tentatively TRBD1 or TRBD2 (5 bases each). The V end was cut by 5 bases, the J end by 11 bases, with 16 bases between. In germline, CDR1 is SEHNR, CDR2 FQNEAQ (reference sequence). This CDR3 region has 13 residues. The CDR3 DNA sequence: TGTGCCAGCAGCCCAGGGACCGCCTCCCAGCAGTTCTTC. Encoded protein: CASSPGTASQQFF. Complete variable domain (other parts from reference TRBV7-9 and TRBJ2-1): DTGVSQNPRHKITKRGQNVTFRCDPISEHNRLYWYRQTLGQGPEFLTYFQNEAQLEKSRLLSDRFSAERPKGSFSTLEIQRTEQGDSAMYLCASSPGTASQQFFGPGTRLTVL.

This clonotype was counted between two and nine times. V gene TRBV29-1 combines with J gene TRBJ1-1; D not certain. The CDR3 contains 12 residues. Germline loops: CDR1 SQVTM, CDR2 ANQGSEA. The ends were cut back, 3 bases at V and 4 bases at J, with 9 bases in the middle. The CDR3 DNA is TGCAGCGTTGATGAGAGTAGCACTGAAGCTTTCTTT. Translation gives CSVDESSTEAFF. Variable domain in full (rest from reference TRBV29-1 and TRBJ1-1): SAVISQKPSRDICQRGTSLTIQCQVDSQVTMMFWYRQQPGQSLTLIATANQGSEATYESGFVIDKFPISRPNLTFSTLTVSNMSPEDSSIYLCSVDESSTEAFFGQGTRLTVV.

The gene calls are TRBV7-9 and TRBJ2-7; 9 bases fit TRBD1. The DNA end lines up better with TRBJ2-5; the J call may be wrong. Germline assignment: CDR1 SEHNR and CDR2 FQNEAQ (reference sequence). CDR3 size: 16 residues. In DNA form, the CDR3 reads TGTGCCAGCAGCTTAGAGGGGACAGGGAAGGCAGAGACCCAGTACTTC. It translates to CASSLEGTGKAETQYF.

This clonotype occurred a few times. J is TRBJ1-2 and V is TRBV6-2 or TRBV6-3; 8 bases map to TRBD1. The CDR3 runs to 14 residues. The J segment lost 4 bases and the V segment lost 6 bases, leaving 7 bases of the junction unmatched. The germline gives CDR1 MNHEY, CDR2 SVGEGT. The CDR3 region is CASSRDRGAYGYTF. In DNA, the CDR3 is TGTGCCAGCAGCAGAGACAGGGGCGCCTATGGCTACACCTTC.

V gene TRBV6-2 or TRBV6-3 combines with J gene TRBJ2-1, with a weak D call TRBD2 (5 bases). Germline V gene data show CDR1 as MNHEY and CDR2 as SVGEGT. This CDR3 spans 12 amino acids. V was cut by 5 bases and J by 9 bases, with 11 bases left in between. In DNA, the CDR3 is TGTGCCAGCAGTCGAATTGAGGGTGAGCAGTTCTTC. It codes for CASSRIEGEQFF.

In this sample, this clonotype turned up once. CDR3: CATSDTGTPRLTDTQYF. DNA for the CDR3: TGTGCCACCAGTGATACTGGGACCCCTAGGCTCACAGATACGCAGTATTTT. This rearrangement joins TRBV24-1 to TRBJ2-3; TRBD1 or TRBD2 may be the D gene (5 bases each). This CDR3 comprises 17 residues. The V gene's germline CDR1 is KGHDR and CDR2 SFDVKD. Trimming removed 3 bases at V and 2 bases at J, with 17 bases between.

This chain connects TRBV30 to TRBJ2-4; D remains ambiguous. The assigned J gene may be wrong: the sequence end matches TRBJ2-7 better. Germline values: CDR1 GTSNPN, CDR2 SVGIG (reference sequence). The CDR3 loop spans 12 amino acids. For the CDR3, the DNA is TGTGCCTGGAGTGTTGGGCAGTCCGAGCAGTACTTC. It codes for CAWSVGQSEQYF.

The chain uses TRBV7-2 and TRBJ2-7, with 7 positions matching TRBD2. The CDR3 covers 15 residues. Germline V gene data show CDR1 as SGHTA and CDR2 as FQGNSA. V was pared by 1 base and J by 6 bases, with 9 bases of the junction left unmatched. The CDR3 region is CASSLVMGRESEQYF. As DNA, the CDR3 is TGTGCCAGCAGCTTAGTAATGGGGCGGGAGAGCGAGCAGTACTTC.

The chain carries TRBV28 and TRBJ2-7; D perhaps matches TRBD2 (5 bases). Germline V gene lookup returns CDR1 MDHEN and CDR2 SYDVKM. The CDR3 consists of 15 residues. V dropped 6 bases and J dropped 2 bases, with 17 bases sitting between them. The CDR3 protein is CASRPGGLNPYEQYF. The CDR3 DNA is TGTGCCAGCAGGCCCGGCGGGCTAAACCCCTACGAGCAGTACTTC.